This T cell receptor (beta chain) is from a study of T-cell memory formation after mild COVID-19. Study outcomes and limitations: Later expanders leaned CD4+, whereas day 15 to 85 contracting clones were balanced CD4/CD8.

Via MiXCR, TCRdb re-called the 5' RACE reads, giving one row per CDR3 protein. This table holds about 390,000 distinct CDR3 sequences, around a sixth found once. Germline V gene sequence: CDR1 SGHVS, CDR2 FNYEAQ. This CDR3 is built from 15 residues. The V and J ends lost 5 bases and 8 bases, in that order; junction bases with no gene match: 11. This clonotype came up a few times. Its antigen is currently unknown. This sequence was found in a man aged 18 to 35 who had mild COVID-19 (a few samples of this study predate the infection). Cell type and time point are not known. V gene TRBV7-6 combines with J gene TRBJ2-1; 8 bases fit TRBD2. The sequencing input was PBMCs or a T cell subset sorted from them (not recorded which). The DNA of the CDR3 is TGTGCCAGCAGCCCCGGGGCGGGGGGATCTGATGAGCAGTTCTTC. It translates to CASSPGAGGSDEQFF. Using reference TRBV7-6 and TRBJ2-1 for the parts outside the CDR3, the full variable domain is GAGVSQSPRYKVTKRGQDVALRCDPISGHVSLYWYRQALGQGPEFLTYFNYEAQQDKSGLPNDRFSAERPEGSISTLTIQRTEQRDSAMYRCASSPGAGGSDEQFFGPGTRLTVL.